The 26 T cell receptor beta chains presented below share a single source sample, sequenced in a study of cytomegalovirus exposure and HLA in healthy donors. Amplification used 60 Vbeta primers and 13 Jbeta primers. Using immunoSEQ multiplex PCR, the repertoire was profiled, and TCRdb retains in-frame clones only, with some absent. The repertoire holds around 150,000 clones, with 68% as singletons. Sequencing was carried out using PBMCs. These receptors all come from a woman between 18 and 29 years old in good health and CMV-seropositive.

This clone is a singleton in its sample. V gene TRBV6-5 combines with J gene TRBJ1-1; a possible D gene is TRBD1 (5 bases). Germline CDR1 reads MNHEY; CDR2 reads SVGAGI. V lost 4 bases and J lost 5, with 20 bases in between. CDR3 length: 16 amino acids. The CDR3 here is CASSFQGGQQRTEAFF. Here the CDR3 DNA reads TGTGCCAGCAGTTTCCAGGGCGGTCAACAGAGGACTGAAGCTTTCTTT.

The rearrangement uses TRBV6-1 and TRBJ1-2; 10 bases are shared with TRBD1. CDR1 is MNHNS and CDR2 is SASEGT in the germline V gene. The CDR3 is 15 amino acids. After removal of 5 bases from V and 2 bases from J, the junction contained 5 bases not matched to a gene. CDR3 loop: CASSFWGQGNYGYTF. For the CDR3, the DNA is TGTGCCAGCAGTTTTTGGGGACAGGGGAACTATGGCTACACCTTC.

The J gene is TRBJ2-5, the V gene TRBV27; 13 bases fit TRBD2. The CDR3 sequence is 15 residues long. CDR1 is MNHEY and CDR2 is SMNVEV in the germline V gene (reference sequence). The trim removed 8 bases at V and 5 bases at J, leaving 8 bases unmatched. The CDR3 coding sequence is TGTGCCAGCCCTACACTAGCGGGAGGGCCGGAGACCCAGTACTTC. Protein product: CASPTLAGGPETQYF.

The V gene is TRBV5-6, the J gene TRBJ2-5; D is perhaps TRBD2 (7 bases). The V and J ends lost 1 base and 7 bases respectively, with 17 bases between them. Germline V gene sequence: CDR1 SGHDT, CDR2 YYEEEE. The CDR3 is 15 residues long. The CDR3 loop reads CASSLRGARGGTQYF. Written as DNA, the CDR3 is TGTGCCAGCAGCTTGAGGGGGGCCCGCGGGGGGACCCAGTACTTC.

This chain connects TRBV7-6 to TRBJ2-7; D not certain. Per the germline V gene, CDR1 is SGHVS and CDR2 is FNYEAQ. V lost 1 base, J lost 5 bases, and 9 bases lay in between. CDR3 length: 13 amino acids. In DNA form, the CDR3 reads TGTGCCAGCAGCTTAGACGAGGAGAACGAGCAGTACTTC. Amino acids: CASSLDEENEQYF. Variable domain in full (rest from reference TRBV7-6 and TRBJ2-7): GAGVSQSPRYKVTKRGQDVALRCDPISGHVSLYWYRQALGQGPEFLTYFNYEAQQDKSGLPNDRFSAERPEGSISTLTIQRTEQRDSAMYRCASSLDEENEQYFGPGTRLTVT.

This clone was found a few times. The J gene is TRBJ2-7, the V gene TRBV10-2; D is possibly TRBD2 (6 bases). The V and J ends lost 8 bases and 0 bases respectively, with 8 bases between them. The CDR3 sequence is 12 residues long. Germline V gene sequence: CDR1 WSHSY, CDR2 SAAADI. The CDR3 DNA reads TGCGCCAGCGCGGGAAGCTCCTACGAGCAGTACTTC. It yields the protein CASAGSSYEQYF.

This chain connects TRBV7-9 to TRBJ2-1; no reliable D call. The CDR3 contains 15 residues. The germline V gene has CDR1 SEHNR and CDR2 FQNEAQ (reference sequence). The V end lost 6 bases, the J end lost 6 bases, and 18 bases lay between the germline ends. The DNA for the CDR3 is TGTGCCAGCAGTCCCCTCTCTGGGCTCGCCAATGAGCAGTTCTTC. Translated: CASSPLSGLANEQFF.

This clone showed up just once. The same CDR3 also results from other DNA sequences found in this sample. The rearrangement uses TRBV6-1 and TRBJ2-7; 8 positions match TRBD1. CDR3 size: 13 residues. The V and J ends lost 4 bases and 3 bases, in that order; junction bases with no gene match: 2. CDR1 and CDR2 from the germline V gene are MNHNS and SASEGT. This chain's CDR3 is CASSGTGIYEQYF. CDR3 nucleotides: TGTGCCAGCAGTGGGACAGGGATCTACGAGCAGTACTTC.

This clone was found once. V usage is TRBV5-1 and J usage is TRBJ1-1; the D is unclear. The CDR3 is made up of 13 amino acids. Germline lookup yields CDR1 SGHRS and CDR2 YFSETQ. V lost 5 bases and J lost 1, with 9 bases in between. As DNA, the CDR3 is TGCGCCAGCAGTTCAGATTCGAACACTGAAGCTTTCTTT. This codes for CASSSDSNTEAFF.

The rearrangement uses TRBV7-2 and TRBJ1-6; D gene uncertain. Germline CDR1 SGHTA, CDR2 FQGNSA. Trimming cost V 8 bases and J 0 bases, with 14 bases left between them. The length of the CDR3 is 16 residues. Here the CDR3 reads CASAGAPDSYNSPLHF. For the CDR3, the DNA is TGTGCCAGCGCTGGAGCGCCTGACTCCTATAATTCACCCCTCCACTTT.

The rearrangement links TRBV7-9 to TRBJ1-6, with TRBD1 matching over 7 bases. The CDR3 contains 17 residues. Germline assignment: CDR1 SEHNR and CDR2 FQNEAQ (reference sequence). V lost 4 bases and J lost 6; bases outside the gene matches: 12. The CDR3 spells CASSSSNRGTVNSPLHF. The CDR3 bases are TGTGCCAGCAGCTCGTCGAACAGGGGAACTGTTAATTCACCCCTCCACTTT.

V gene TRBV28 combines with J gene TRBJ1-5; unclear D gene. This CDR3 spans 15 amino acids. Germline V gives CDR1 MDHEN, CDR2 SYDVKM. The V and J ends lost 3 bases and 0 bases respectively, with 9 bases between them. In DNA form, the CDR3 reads TGTGCCAGCAGTTTTGCGAGTACTAGCAATCAGCCCCAGCATTTT. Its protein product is CASSFASTSNQPQHF.

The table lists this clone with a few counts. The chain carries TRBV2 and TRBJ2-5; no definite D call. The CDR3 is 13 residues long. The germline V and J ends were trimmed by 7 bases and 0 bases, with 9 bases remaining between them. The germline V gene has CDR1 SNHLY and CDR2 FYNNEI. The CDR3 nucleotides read TGTGCCAGCATTTACCGGGACCAAGAGACCCAGTACTTC. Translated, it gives CASIYRDQETQYF.

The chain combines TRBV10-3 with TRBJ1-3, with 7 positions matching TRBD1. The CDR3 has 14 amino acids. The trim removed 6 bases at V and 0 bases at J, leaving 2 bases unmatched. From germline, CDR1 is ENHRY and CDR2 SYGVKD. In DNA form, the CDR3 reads TGTGCCATCAGCGGGACAGACTCTGGAAACACCATATATTTT. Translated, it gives CAISGTDSGNTIYF.

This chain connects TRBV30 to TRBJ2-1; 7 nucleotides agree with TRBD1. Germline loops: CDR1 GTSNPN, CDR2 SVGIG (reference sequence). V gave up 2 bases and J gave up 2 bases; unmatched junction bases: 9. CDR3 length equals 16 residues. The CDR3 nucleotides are TGTGCCTGGAGTTTCACTTTGACAGGGCCCTACAATGAGCAGTTCTTC. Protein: CAWSFTLTGPYNEQFF.

The CDR3 bases are TGTGCCAGCAGCGATGGAATAGCATTCGAGCAGTACTTC. Encoded protein: CASSDGIAFEQYF. This chain uses TRBV11-3 with TRBJ2-7; D call uncertain. Trimming cost V 5 bases and J 6 bases, with 14 bases left between them. Germline V gene sequence: CDR1 SGHNT, CDR2 YENEEA. The CDR3 is 13 amino acids.

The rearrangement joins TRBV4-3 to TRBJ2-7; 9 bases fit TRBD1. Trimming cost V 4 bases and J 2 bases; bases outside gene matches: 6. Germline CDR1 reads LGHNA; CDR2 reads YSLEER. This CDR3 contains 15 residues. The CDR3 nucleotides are TGCGCCAGCAGCCCTGACAGGGGGACGGCCTACGAGCAGTACTTC. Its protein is CASSPDRGTAYEQYF.

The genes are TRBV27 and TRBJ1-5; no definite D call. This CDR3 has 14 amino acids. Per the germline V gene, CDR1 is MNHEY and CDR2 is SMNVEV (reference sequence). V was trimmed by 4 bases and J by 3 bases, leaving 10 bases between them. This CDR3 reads CASSSLRDNQPQHF. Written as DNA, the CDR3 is TGTGCCAGCAGTTCCCTCCGAGACAATCAGCCCCAGCATTTT.

The CDR3 region has the DNA TGTGCCACCGAGGGAGGTGTCGGAACCCTCTACGAGCAGTACTTC. It yields the protein CATEGGVGTLYEQYF. J is TRBJ2-7 and V is TRBV2; maybe TRBD2 (6 bases). V lost 10 bases, J lost 3 bases, and 22 bases lay in between. CDR3 size: 15 residues. Germline values: CDR1 SNHLY, CDR2 FYNNEI.

In DNA form, the CDR3 reads TGTGCCAGCAACCCTCCCTCGGAGGGGAGATCGAACACCGGGGAGCTGTTTTTT. Translating it yields CASNPPSEGRSNTGELFF. The chain joins TRBV7-9 to TRBJ2-2; D might be TRBD2 (6 bases). Germline CDR1 is SEHNR and CDR2 is FQNEAQ (reference sequence). Between the trimmed V and J ends, which lost 7 bases and 0 bases, there was a span of 21 bases. The CDR3 contains 18 residues.

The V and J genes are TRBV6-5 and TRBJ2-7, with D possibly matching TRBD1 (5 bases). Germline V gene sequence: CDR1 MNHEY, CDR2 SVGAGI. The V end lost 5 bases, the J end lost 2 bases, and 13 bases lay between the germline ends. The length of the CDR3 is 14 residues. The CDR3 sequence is CASSRRQMAYEQYF. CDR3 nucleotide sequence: TGTGCCAGCAGTAGGAGACAGATGGCCTACGAGCAGTACTTC.

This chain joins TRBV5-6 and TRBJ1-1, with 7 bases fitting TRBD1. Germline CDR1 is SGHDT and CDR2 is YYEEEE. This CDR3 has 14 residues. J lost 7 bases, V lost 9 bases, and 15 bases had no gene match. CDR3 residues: CATGARGLKREAFF. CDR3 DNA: TGTGCCACCGGGGCGAGGGGGCTCAAACGTGAAGCTTTCTTT.

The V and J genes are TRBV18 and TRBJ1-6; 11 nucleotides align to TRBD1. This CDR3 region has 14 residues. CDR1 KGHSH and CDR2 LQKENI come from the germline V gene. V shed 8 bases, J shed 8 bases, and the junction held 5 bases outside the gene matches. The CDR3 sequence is CASEDRGRDSPLHF. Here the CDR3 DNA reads TGTGCCAGCGAGGACAGGGGGCGCGATTCACCCCTCCACTTT.

CDR3 protein: CASRPIDREGAFF. The CDR3 region has the DNA TGTGCCAGCAGACCTATTGACAGGGAAGGAGCTTTCTTT. The J gene is TRBJ1-1, the V gene TRBV27; 7 bases match TRBD1. The length of the CDR3 is 13 residues. Germline CDR1 and CDR2: MNHEY and SMNVEV (reference sequence). The V and J ends lost 6 bases and 10 bases, in that order; junction bases with no gene match: 11.

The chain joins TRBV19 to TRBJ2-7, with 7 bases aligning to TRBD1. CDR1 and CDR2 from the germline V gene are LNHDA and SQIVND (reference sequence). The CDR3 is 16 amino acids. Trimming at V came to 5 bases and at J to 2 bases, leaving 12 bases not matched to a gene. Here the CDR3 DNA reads TGTGCCAGTAGTCCCATCGACAGGGCAGAAACCTACGAGCAGTACTTC. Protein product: CASSPIDRAETYEQYF.

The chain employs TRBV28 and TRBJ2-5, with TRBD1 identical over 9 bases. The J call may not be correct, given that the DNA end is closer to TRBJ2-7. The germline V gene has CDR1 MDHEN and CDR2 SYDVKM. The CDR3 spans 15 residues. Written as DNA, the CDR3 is TGTGCCAGCAGTCTGTACGGGACAGGGTCTTACGAGCAGTACTTC. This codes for CASSLYGTGSYEQYF.